This T cell receptor beta chain was identified in a study of blood T cell repertoires in COVID-19. Study-wide background: Donors in the United States, Italy and Spain gave samples during acute or convalescent COVID-19. Sample material is recorded as cDNA or gDNA derived from T cells, B-cell-depleted T cells, or PBMCs.

In germline, CDR1 is SGDLS, CDR2 YYNGEE. V gave up 3 bases and J gave up 3 bases, with 14 bases separating them. The CDR3 has 15 residues. This study enrolled people aged about 18 to 100 from about 26 US geographic areas. Participant-reported clinical history was the basis for cohort assignment. Libraries were prepared by immunoSEQ multiplex PCR; TCRdb keeps only in-frame clonotypes and omits some of them. The top ten hold under 3% of the sample, which has 270,000 or so clones, roughly 93% seen once. The chain links TRBV9 to TRBJ2-3, with D possibly being TRBD1 (6 bases). The clonotype originates from a woman aged 40 to 50 with acute COVID-19. Specimen: PBMCs or T cells enriched from blood (not recorded which). The CDR3 sequence is CASSASQGVTDTQYF. The CDR3 DNA reads as TGTGCCAGCAGCGCGTCACAGGGAGTTACAGATACGCAGTATTTT.